This T cell receptor (beta chain) was found in a study of OX40 agonist ivuxolimab in advanced cancers. Study-wide context: Ivuxolimab was an agonistic, fully human IgG2 monoclonal antibody directed against OX40 (CD134), a costimulatory receptor. Three dose-escalation patients achieved partial responses, one with hepatocellular carcinoma and two with cutaneous melanoma. Of the 50 or so patients in dose escalation, 19 had hepatocellular carcinoma, around 15 had melanoma, 9 had renal cell carcinoma and 9 had head and neck cancer. Intravenous ivuxolimab was administered to patients every 2 weeks at six dose levels: 0.01, 0.1, 0.3, 1.5, 3 and 10 mg/kg. Patients were allowed to have had prior anti-PD-1, anti-PD-L1 or anti-CTLA-4 therapy, and around 40% of the dose-escalation patients had previously received checkpoint inhibitors. The paper reports the monotherapy dose-escalation portion (N = 52 patients) of the phase I ivuxolimab trial. The dose-escalation cohort was approximately 83% male with a mean age of around 64 years, ranging from roughly 23 to 79. Peripheral TCRbeta sequencing was intended to test whether TCR sequence diversity was altered and clonal T-cell expansion was caused by ivuxolimab.

Study-wide findings and limitations: Low levels of normalized T-cell clonal expansion were also seen in some patients who did not respond. At doses of 0.1 to 3.0 mg/kg, clonal expansion of both CD4+ and CD8+ T cells in blood was seen between baseline and week 6. In the 0.1-3.0 mg/kg groups, partial responders had among the lowest normalized peripheral clonal expansion, particularly in CD8+ T cells. After ivuxolimab, more expanded clones were found on average in CD8+ T cells than in CD4+ T cells. Which antigens the clonally expanded peripheral T cells were specific for was not determined.

Taken from the germline V gene, the CDR1 and CDR2 loops are SGDLS and YYNGEE. From cysteine to phenylalanine, the CDR3 is 16 amino acids long. Just CDR3 DNA is preserved here, 48 bases in frame from base 1. Trimmed from V: 0 bases; trimmed from J: 0 bases; junction bases lacking a gene match: 2. Patients with a history of autoimmune disease or receiving systemic immunosuppression were excluded from the trial. Peripheral blood for TCR sequencing was collected from all dose cohorts at baseline, on cycle 4 day 1, and on cycle 7 day 1. Samples came from an open-label, multicenter, first-in-human phase I dose-escalation trial of ivuxolimab. The trial enrolled adults with locally advanced or metastatic head and neck squamous cell, hepatocellular, melanoma or renal cell carcinoma. CD4+ and CD8+ T cells were sorted separately from peripheral blood before TCR sequencing. This clone was counted once. It lacks a known antigen. Base qualities are not recorded, but no much larger clone differs from it by a single base.

Genomic DNA was extracted from sorted cells for sequencing of the TCRbeta CDR3 region. The immunoSEQ Assay was used for sequencing of TCRbeta CDR3 regions. The table was pulled from immuneACCESS by TCRdb, which kept in-frame rearrangements only. Such tables lose some clones; where checked, under half of the loss comes from unresolved V genes, and the rest has no known cause. The sample table lists around 58,000 clones, almost 95% of them with a count of one. Roughly 19% of the sample lies in the top ten. Sample: CD4+ or CD8+ T cells sorted from blood, taken in a trial of the OX40 agonist ivuxolimab. The origin of this receptor is an adult with an advanced solid tumor such as melanoma, head and neck, liver or kidney cancer. The sequence links TRBV9 to TRBJ2-2, and 7 junction bases match TRBD1. The bases read TGTGCCAGCAGCGTAGGCACAGGGGCGAACACCGGGGAGCTGTTTTTT. This codes for CASSVGTGANTGELFF.